The T cell receptor beta chain described here comes from a study of T cell repertoires in cytomegalovirus infection. Looking at the study overall: An indication of both CMV infection and matching HLA type came from public TCR beta signatures.

Only a few counts were recorded for this clonotype. Its specificity is unknown. Trimming shortened V by 11 bases and J by 2 bases, and 19 bases separated the two germline ends. Germline V CDR1 and CDR2: SEHNR, FQNEAQ (reference sequence). This CDR3 contains 14 residues. MiXCR was run by TCRdb on the reads, yielding one entry per CDR3 protein. The table lists approximately 500,000 distinct CDR3 sequences, around a third of them singletons. This clonotype was sampled from a human donor in good health (CMV status not recorded). Some clones in this sample may be carry-over from other donors' samples. This specimen consisted of cultured PBMCs, obtained from culture after CMV antigen stimulation. J is TRBJ2-7 and V is TRBV7-9; no clear D gene. The CDR3 DNA is TGTGCCGCCGGACGTAGTATACGTACCTACGAGCAGTACTTC. Translating it yields CAAGRSIRTYEQYF.